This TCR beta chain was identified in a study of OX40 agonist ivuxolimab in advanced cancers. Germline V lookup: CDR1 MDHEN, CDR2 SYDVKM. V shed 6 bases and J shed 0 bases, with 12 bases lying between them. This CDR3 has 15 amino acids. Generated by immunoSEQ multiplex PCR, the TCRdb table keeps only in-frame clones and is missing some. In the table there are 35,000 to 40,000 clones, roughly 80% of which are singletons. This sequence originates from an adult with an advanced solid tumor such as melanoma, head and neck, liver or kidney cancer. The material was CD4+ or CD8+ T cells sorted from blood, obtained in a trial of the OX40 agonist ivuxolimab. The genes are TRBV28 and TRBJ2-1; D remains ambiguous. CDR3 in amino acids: CASSRAPSSYNEQFF. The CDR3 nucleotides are TGTGCCAGCAGCAGAGCTCCGAGCTCCTACAATGAGCAGTTCTTC.